The 28 T cell receptor beta chains below come from one sample, sequenced in a study of cytomegalovirus exposure and HLA in healthy donors. PCR amplification relied on 60 Vbeta primers (plus 13 Jbeta primers). Method: immunoSEQ multiplex PCR; TCRdb's copy keeps in-frame clones and lacks some. The table shows fewer than 140,000 clones, with roughly 82% occurring only once. The specimen was PBMCs. These receptors all come from a woman between 45 and 60 years old in good health and CMV-seropositive.

CDR3 in DNA: TGTGCCAGCAGCCCCCCCGGGCTAGCGGGGGGCTCATACAATGAGCAGTTCTTC. Its translation is CASSPPGLAGGSYNEQFF. V usage is TRBV7-8 and J usage is TRBJ2-1; 11 bases line up with TRBD2. After removal of 5 bases from V and 4 bases from J, the junction contained 13 bases not matched to a gene. The length of the CDR3 is 18 residues. Germline CDR1 is SGHVS and CDR2 is FQNEAQ.

The gene calls are TRBV16 and TRBJ2-7; D is perhaps TRBD1 (5 bases). The CDR3 runs to 12 residues. The V gene's germline CDR1 is KGHSY and CDR2 FQNENV. V was cut by 2 bases and J by 5 bases, with 7 bases left in between. The CDR3 DNA sequence: TGTGCCAGCAGCCAAGGCAGGGACGAGCAGTACTTC. This translates into CASSQGRDEQYF.

V and J are TRBV5-1 and TRBJ2-5; no definite D call. The J call may be wrong; the DNA end is better matched by TRBJ2-7. The CDR3 has 11 residues. The germline V gene has CDR1 SGHRS and CDR2 YFSETQ. The CDR3 DNA reads TGCGCCAGCAGCTTGGGGTACGAGCAGTACTTC. Translating it yields CASSLGYEQYF.

The genes are TRBV6-6 and TRBJ1-2; 12 bases are a match to TRBD1. V lost 6 bases, J lost 7 bases, and 9 bases stayed unmatched. From germline, CDR1 is MNHNY and CDR2 SVGAGI (reference sequence). This CDR3 has 15 residues. The chain's CDR3 is CASRVGDRGRSGYTF. CDR3 coding DNA: TGTGCCAGCAGGGTTGGGGACAGGGGGCGAAGTGGCTACACCTTC.

The genes are TRBV27 and TRBJ1-2; 8 positions agree with TRBD1. Germline lookup yields CDR1 MNHEY and CDR2 SMNVEV (reference sequence). The CDR3 consists of 15 residues. Trimming removed 3 bases from V and 8 bases from J; junction bases left unmatched: 11. CDR3 amino acids: CASSFGGRTGHGYTF. CDR3 in DNA: TGTGCCAGCAGTTTCGGGGGTAGGACAGGGCACGGCTACACCTTC.

The chain is built from TRBV6-5 and TRBJ2-5, with D unresolved. The CDR3 is 13 amino acids. Germline values: CDR1 MNHEY, CDR2 SVGAGI. Deletions cut 6 bases from V and 1 base from J, with 9 bases between. The CDR3 is CASRFGSQETQYF. The CDR3 nucleotides read TGTGCCAGCAGATTTGGCAGCCAAGAGACCCAGTACTTC.

The chain has TRBV28 and TRBJ2-1, with a weak D call TRBD2 (7 bases). The CDR3 contains 15 residues. V was shortened by 5 bases and J by 9 bases, with 20 bases between the two germline ends. Germline CDR1 MDHEN, CDR2 SYDVKM. The CDR3 DNA reads TGTGCCAGCAGTACACCGGGGGGCCCTCGTTTTGAGCAGTTCTTC. Translating it yields CASSTPGGPRFEQFF.

The chain couples TRBV27 to TRBJ2-7; 9 bases fit TRBD1. CDR3 length equals 14 residues. J gave up 7 bases and V 0 bases, and 4 bases lay outside the gene matches. Germline V gives CDR1 MNHEY, CDR2 SMNVEV (reference sequence). The CDR3 DNA sequence: TGTGCCAGCAGTTTATCAGGGACAGGGCGTGAGCAGTACTTC. Its translation: CASSLSGTGREQYF.

The J gene is TRBJ2-7, the V gene TRBV5-6, with 10 positions matching TRBD1. The V gene end was trimmed by 0 bases and the J gene end by 5 bases; junction bases not matched to a gene: 2. The CDR3 loop spans 14 amino acids. Germline values: CDR1 SGHDT, CDR2 YYEEEE. CDR3 sequence reads: CASSLGTGGNEQYF. DNA for the CDR3: TGTGCCAGCAGCTTGGGGACAGGGGGAAACGAGCAGTACTTC. Variable domain in full (rest from reference TRBV5-6 and TRBJ2-7): DAGVTQSPTHLIKTRGQQVTLRCSPKSGHDTVSWYQQALGQGPQFIFQYYEEEERQRGNFPDRFSGHQFPNYSSELNVNALLLGDSALYLCASSLGTGGNEQYFGPGTRLTVT.

This clone was detected only once. V is TRBV7-2 and J is TRBJ2-7; 9 bases are shared with TRBD1. This CDR3 comprises 14 residues. The junction had 10 bases not matched to a gene; V was cut back by 8 bases and J by 5 bases. Per the germline V gene, CDR1 is SGHTA and CDR2 is FQGNSA. The chain's CDR3 is CASVQRQGGHEQYF. The CDR3 DNA reads as TGTGCCAGCGTCCAACGACAGGGGGGCCACGAGCAGTACTTC.

This rearrangement joins TRBV19 to TRBJ1-5; TRBD1 matches at 8 bases. J gave up 1 base and V 6 bases, and 2 bases lay outside the gene matches. The CDR3 extends over 14 amino acids. Germline V CDR1 and CDR2: LNHDA, SQIVND (reference sequence). CDR3 amino acids: CASSRDRSNQPQHF. The CDR3 nucleotides are TGTGCCAGTAGCCGGGACAGGAGCAATCAGCCCCAGCATTTT.

This sequence joins TRBV5-4 and TRBJ1-3; unclear D gene. CDR3 length: 17 amino acids. Trimming left V 4 bases short and J 0 bases short, with 17 bases between. Germline V CDR1 and CDR2: SGHNT, YYREEE (reference sequence). The CDR3 DNA reads TGTGCCAGCAGCCCCGGGAATGGCAGAAACTCTGGAAACACCATATATTTT. It yields the protein CASSPGNGRNSGNTIYF.

The V and J genes are TRBV18 and TRBJ1-2; D uncertain. Trimming took 3 bases from V and 7 from J, leaving 18 bases between them. The length of the CDR3 is 15 residues. CDR1 and CDR2 (germline): KGHSH, LQKENI. The DNA for the CDR3 is TGTGCCAGCTCACCGGCTCAGGTGATTGATGTTGGCTACACCTTC. Translating gives CASSPAQVIDVGYTF.

This rearrangement joins TRBV14 to TRBJ1-1; no clear D. Trimming pared 4 bases from V and 4 bases from J, leaving 10 bases between. Germline V CDR1 and CDR2: SGHDN, FVKESK. The CDR3 is 13 residues long. The CDR3 DNA reads as TGTGCCAGCAGCCTCGGAGGATTCACTGAAGCTTTCTTT. It is translated as CASSLGGFTEAFF.

The chain combines TRBV5-6 with TRBJ2-3; 8 bases align to TRBD1. From germline, CDR1 is SGHDT and CDR2 YYEEEE. The CDR3 has 19 amino acids. V gave up 0 bases and J gave up 1 base; unmatched junction bases: 13. Here the CDR3 DNA reads TGTGCCAGCAGCTTGGCTGGGGTCTACAGGGGGAAGGGCACAGATACGCAGTATTTT. Its protein product is CASSLAGVYRGKGTDTQYF.

The chain is built from TRBV27 and TRBJ1-2, with 11 positions matching TRBD1. The ends lost 5 bases at V and 4 bases at J; junction bases unmatched: 6. CDR1 is MNHEY, CDR2 SMNVEV, per germline (reference sequence). This CDR3 has 15 amino acids. The CDR3 protein is CASSLGQGAVYGYTF. The DNA for the CDR3 is TGTGCCAGCAGTCTAGGACAGGGGGCAGTCTATGGCTACACCTTC.

The genes are TRBV4-2 and TRBJ2-7; 7 bases line up with TRBD2. Germline CDR1 and CDR2: LGHNA and YNFKEQ. V dropped 4 bases and J dropped 0; count of bases not matched to a gene: 9. There are 16 residues in the CDR3. CDR3: CASSREAGLSSYEQYF. CDR3 nucleotide sequence: TGTGCCAGCAGCCGAGAAGCGGGGTTGAGCTCCTACGAGCAGTACTTC.

This clone was counted ten times or more. The chain joins TRBV4-1 to TRBJ2-7; D is unresolved. Germline-derived CDR1 and CDR2 are MGHRA and YSYEKL. The CDR3 length is 14 residues. V gave up 3 bases and J gave up 0 bases, with 9 bases separating them. The CDR3 DNA is TGCGCCAGCAGCCAGCTAGTTAGCTCCTACGAGCAGTACTTC. This translates into CASSQLVSSYEQYF.

V is TRBV7-3 and J is TRBJ2-3; TRBD2 aligns across 8 bases. With 5 bases clipped from V and 5 bases from J, the junction kept 9 bases outside the gene matches. CDR3 size: 15 residues. Germline V gene data show CDR1 as SGHTA and CDR2 as FQGTGA. The CDR3 region has the DNA TGTGCCAGCAGCCTGAACGGGGGGGCGATAGATACGCAGTATTTT. The encoded protein is CASSLNGGAIDTQYF.

The chain uses TRBV19 and TRBJ1-6; maybe TRBD1 (5 bases). The CDR3 loop spans 14 amino acids. Germline V gives CDR1 LNHDA, CDR2 SQIVND (reference sequence). V was pared by 3 bases and J by 9 bases, with 12 bases between. The CDR3 sequence: CASSIQPGLSPLHF. CDR3 bases: TGTGCCAGTAGTATTCAGCCAGGGCTTTCACCCCTCCACTTT.

This chain links TRBV10-3 with TRBJ1-1; D unclear. V was clipped by 0 bases and J by 7 bases, with 12 bases between them. The CDR3 loop spans 14 amino acids. Germline-derived CDR1 and CDR2 are ENHRY and SYGVKD. The CDR3 region is CAISESTGLGEAFF. The CDR3 coding sequence is TGTGCCATCAGTGAGTCGACCGGGTTGGGTGAAGCTTTCTTT.

The gene calls are TRBV15 and TRBJ2-1, with 10 positions matching TRBD2. The CDR3 length is 17 residues. Trimming at V came to 2 bases and at J to 9 bases, leaving 13 bases not matched to a gene. Per germline, CDR1 LNHNV and CDR2 YYDKDF (reference sequence). As DNA, the CDR3 is TGTGCCACCAGCAGACCCCCCGGGGTAGCGGGGGGAAGTGAGCAGTTCTTC. This translates into CATSRPPGVAGGSEQFF.

This clone was recorded once. The CDR3 DNA reads as TGTGCCAGCTCACTGCGGACTAGCGGGGGGCCCGGGTTCTTC. Translated, it gives CASSLRTSGGPGFF. This rearrangement joins TRBV18 to TRBJ2-1, with TRBD2 matching 14 bases. Germline V gene lookup returns CDR1 KGHSH and CDR2 LQKENI. The CDR3 extends over 14 amino acids. Trimming at V came to 4 bases and at J to 15 bases, leaving 8 bases not matched to a gene.

This clone has a handful of counts. This sequence joins TRBV6-5 and TRBJ1-1; 11 bases are a match to TRBD1. The CDR3 has 14 amino acids. J was trimmed by 2 bases and V by 8 bases; bases with no gene match: 4. Germline V lookup: CDR1 MNHEY, CDR2 SVGAGI. The DNA for the CDR3 is TGTGCCAGCGGGACAGGGGGATACAACACTGAAGCTTTCTTT. Translated: CASGTGGYNTEAFF.

Comment on this clone: The same CDR3 can be traced to other DNA sequences in this sample. V and J are TRBV28 and TRBJ1-6; TRBD1 aligns across 7 bases. The CDR3 runs to 14 residues. V dropped 5 bases and J dropped 7; count of bases not matched to a gene: 5. Germline V gene data show CDR1 as MDHEN and CDR2 as SYDVKM. CDR3 coding DNA: TGTGCCAGCAGTCCAGGACAGGCGAATTCACCCCTCCACTTT. Its translation is CASSPGQANSPLHF.

The V and J genes are TRBV2 and TRBJ2-1; the D gene is possibly TRBD1 (5 bases). V was clipped by 3 bases and J by 0 bases, with 6 bases between them. This CDR3 has 14 residues. CDR1 and CDR2 from the germline V gene are SNHLY and FYNNEI. The CDR3 is CASSDDSSYNEQFF. Written as DNA, the CDR3 is TGTGCCAGCAGTGATGACAGCTCCTACAATGAGCAGTTCTTC.

In DNA form, the CDR3 reads TGTGCCAGCAGTTTATTAGCCAGGGAGAACACTGAAGCTTTCTTT. This codes for CASSLLARENTEAFF. The V and J genes are TRBV27 and TRBJ1-1; maybe TRBD1 (5 bases). Trimming cost V 1 base and J 1 base, with 10 bases left between them. Germline values: CDR1 MNHEY, CDR2 SMNVEV (reference sequence). The CDR3 contains 15 residues.

Regarding this clone: The sample contains more than one DNA sequence encoding this CDR3. The chain employs TRBV2 and TRBJ2-3; D unclear. Germline V gene lookup returns CDR1 SNHLY and CDR2 FYNNEI. V lost 5 bases, J lost 6 bases, and 6 bases lay in between. CDR3 length: 11 amino acids. CDR3: CASSFPDTQYF. The CDR3 DNA is TGTGCCAGCAGTTTTCCGGATACGCAGTATTTT.